The 16 T cell receptor beta chains reported below all come from one sample, sequenced in a study of regulatory T cells in long-lasting Graves disease. Time point given: newly diagnosed GD, antithyroid drugs for less than 3 months. PBMCs provided the RNA from which the TCR library was made. CDR3 regions were amplified by Arm-PCR using iRepertoire HTBI primers to build TCR beta libraries. TCRdb itself ran the multiplex PCR reads through MiXCR, one entry per CDR3 protein. Of 400,000 to 500,000 distinct CDR3 sequences listed, 15% to 20% were seen once; the top ten hold 20% to 25%. These data were likewise used in another study, on T cells in Graves' hyperthyroidism and ophthalmopathy.

This material consisted of peripheral blood mononuclear cells (PBMCs), taken at new diagnosis, from a patient treated with antithyroid drugs. The source is a woman under 30 with Graves disease.

This clonotype was seen repeatedly, ten times or more. V and J are TRBV30 and TRBJ2-7; D is ambiguous. Germline-derived CDR1 and CDR2 are GTSNPN and SVGIG (reference sequence). The germline V and J ends were trimmed by 5 bases and 3 bases, with 5 bases remaining between them. This CDR3 has 10 amino acids. CDR3 amino acids: CAWGNYEQYF. CDR3 coding DNA: TGTGCCTGGGGAAACTACGAGCAGTACTTC.

This clonotype came up many times. The chain has TRBV27 and TRBJ1-6, with a tentative D call TRBD1 (5 bases). CDR1 is MNHEY and CDR2 is SMNVEV in the germline V gene (reference sequence). The CDR3 contains 17 residues. V dropped 0 bases and J dropped 3 bases, with 12 bases sitting between them. The DNA for the CDR3 is TGTGCCAGCAGTTTATCGTTGCGGGGGAACTATAATTCACCCCTCCACTTT. Translating gives CASSLSLRGNYNSPLHF.

This clonotype was counted a few times. The V call is TRBV10-3, the J call TRBJ1-2; D call uncertain. The CDR3 extends over 15 amino acids. V was cut by 3 bases and J by 6 bases, with 17 bases left in between. The germline V gene has CDR1 ENHRY and CDR2 SYGVKD. CDR3 coding DNA: TGTGCCATCAGTGAAGAACTGGAACGGTTCGATGGCTACACCTTC. Translation gives CAISEELERFDGYTF.

The chain carries TRBV28 and TRBJ2-7; D is ambiguous. V lost 8 bases and J 4 bases, leaving 12 bases between the germline ends. CDR1 and CDR2 from the germline V gene are MDHEN and SYDVKM. The CDR3 is made up of 12 amino acids. The CDR3 here is CASAGTLYEQYF. Written as DNA, the CDR3 is TGTGCCAGCGCTGGCACATTGTACGAGCAGTACTTC.

This clonotype was detected many times. The rearrangement links TRBV6-2 or TRBV6-3 to TRBJ2-5; no clear D gene. Germline V lookup: CDR1 MNHEY, CDR2 SVGEGT. CDR3 length: 15 residues. V lost 2 bases and J lost 0, with 10 bases in between. The CDR3 here is CASSYERSHQETQYF. The CDR3 coding sequence is TGTGCCAGCAGTTACGAACGCTCCCACCAAGAGACCCAGTACTTC.

In this sample, this clonotype turned up many times. The chain carries TRBV20-1 and TRBJ1-5; D might be TRBD1 (5 bases). The CDR3 spans 13 residues. The V gene lost 4 bases and the J gene lost 3 bases, with 10 bases spanning the gap. From germline, CDR1 is DFQATT and CDR2 SNEGSKA (reference sequence). The CDR3 here is CSATGAVNQPQHF. The CDR3 nucleotides are TGCAGTGCTACTGGGGCAGTCAATCAGCCCCAGCATTTT.

This clonotype appeared a few times. The V gene is TRBV6-2 or TRBV6-3, the J gene TRBJ2-1; a weak D match, TRBD2 (6 bases). The V gene's germline CDR1 is MNHEY and CDR2 SVGEGT. CDR3 length: 15 amino acids. V dropped 5 bases and J dropped 14 bases, with 25 bases sitting between them. This CDR3 is CASSPPVGTLTTKFF. CDR3 sequence (DNA): TGTGCCAGCAGTCCCCCAGTGGGGACTCTAACGACGAAGTTCTTC.

As concerns this clonotype: A clone one base away is much larger, so this may be a read error. J is TRBJ2-5 and V is TRBV18, with TRBD2 matching 10 bases. After removal of 6 bases from V and 1 base from J, the junction contained 11 bases not matched to a gene. CDR1 is KGHSH, CDR2 LQKENI, per germline. CDR3 length: 17 residues. The CDR3, as DNA: TGTGCCAGCTCCTCGAGTCCTAGCGGGAGATTCCAAGAGACCCAGTACTTC. Its protein is CASSSSPSGRFQETQYF. Drawing the rest from reference TRBV18 and TRBJ2-5, the complete variable domain is NAGVMQNPRHLVRRRGQEARLRCSPMKGHSHVYWYRQLPEEGLKFMVYLQKENIIDESGMPKERFSAEFPKEGPSILRIQQVVRGDSAAYFCASSSSPSGRFQETQYFGPGTRLLVL.

This clonotype occurred a few times. J is TRBJ2-1 and V is TRBV9; D is possibly TRBD1 (5 bases). Per germline, CDR1 SGDLS and CDR2 YYNGEE. Trimming left V 0 bases short and J 5 bases short, with 12 bases between. The CDR3 is 15 residues long. This chain's CDR3 is CASSVAGRADNEQFF. DNA for the CDR3: TGTGCCAGCAGCGTAGCCGGCAGGGCGGACAATGAGCAGTTCTTC.

This clonotype was observed many times. V is TRBV12-3 or TRBV12-4 and J is TRBJ2-2, with D perhaps matching TRBD2 (5 bases). The CDR3 length is 16 residues. V was trimmed by 0 bases and J by 0 bases, leaving 8 bases between them. The CDR3 DNA reads TGTGCCAGCAGTTTAGCGAGACTATCGAACACCGGGGAGCTGTTTTTT. It encodes CASSLARLSNTGELFF.

This clonotype was seen only once. The J gene is TRBJ2-7, the V gene TRBV12-3 or TRBV12-4; the match to TRBD2 covers 13 bases. The CDR3 has 18 amino acids. V lost 6 bases, J lost 4 bases, and 15 bases stayed unmatched. This CDR3 is CASSVEPRLAGGYYEQYF. CDR3 bases: TGTGCCAGCAGCGTGGAACCCCGACTAGCGGGAGGATATTACGAGCAGTACTTC.

V and J are TRBV4-3 and TRBJ2-7; TRBD1 is a possible D gene (6 bases). The germline V and J ends were trimmed by 0 bases and 2 bases, with 17 bases remaining between them. In germline, CDR1 is LGHNA, CDR2 YSLEER. The CDR3 consists of 17 residues. DNA of the CDR3: TGCGCCAGCAGCCAAGATCTTCGGGGACATAGTACCTACGAGCAGTACTTC. Protein: CASSQDLRGHSTYEQYF.

The chain links TRBV7-2 to TRBJ2-2; 10 nucleotides agree with TRBD2. The germline gives CDR1 SGHTA, CDR2 FQGNSA. This CDR3 is built from 14 residues. V dropped 11 bases and J dropped 4; count of bases not matched to a gene: 7. CDR3 sequence reads: CAGSGRVGTGELFF. The CDR3 DNA sequence: TGTGCCGGGAGCGGGAGGGTCGGCACCGGGGAGCTGTTTTTT.

This clonotype was detected many times. This rearrangement joins TRBV2 to TRBJ1-1, with D hard to call. Germline V gene sequence: CDR1 SNHLY, CDR2 FYNNEI. CDR3 length: 15 residues. Trimming took off 8 bases at V and 4 bases at J, with 20 bases between the two ends. The CDR3 spells CASVARAEVGTEAFF. The CDR3 nucleotides read TGTGCCAGCGTAGCGCGGGCCGAGGTAGGCACTGAAGCTTTCTTT.

This clonotype has a handful of counts. The rearrangement joins TRBV29-1 to TRBJ2-3, with 7 bases aligning to TRBD1. The CDR3 sequence is 12 residues long. Germline V gene data show CDR1 as SQVTM and CDR2 as ANQGSEA. Losses at the gene ends were 5 bases for V and 4 bases for J; bases not matched to a gene: 3. Here the CDR3 DNA reads TGCAGCGTTTATACAGGGGCAGATACGCAGTATTTT. It specifies CSVYTGADTQYF.

This clonotype was counted ten times or more. The chain links TRBV12-3 or TRBV12-4 to TRBJ1-2, with 10 nucleotides matching TRBD1. V gave up 7 bases and J gave up 3 bases; unmatched junction bases: 8. This CDR3 contains 15 residues. CDR3 sequence reads: CASTLGTGAYYGYTF. For the CDR3, the DNA is TGTGCCAGCACCTTGGGGACAGGGGCTTACTATGGCTACACCTTC.